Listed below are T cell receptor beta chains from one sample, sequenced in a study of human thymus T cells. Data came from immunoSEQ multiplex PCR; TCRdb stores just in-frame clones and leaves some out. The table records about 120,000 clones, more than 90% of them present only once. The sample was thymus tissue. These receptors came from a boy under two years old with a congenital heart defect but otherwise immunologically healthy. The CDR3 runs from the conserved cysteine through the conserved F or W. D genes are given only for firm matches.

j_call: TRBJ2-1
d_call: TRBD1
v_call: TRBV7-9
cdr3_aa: CASSLTGAYNEQFF
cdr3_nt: TGTGCCAGCAGCTTAACAGGGGCCTACAATGAGCAGTTCTTC

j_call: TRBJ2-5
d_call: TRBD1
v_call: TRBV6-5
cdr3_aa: CASSRTGRETQYF
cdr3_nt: TGTGCCAGCAGCAGGACAGGCAGAGAGACCCAGTACTTC

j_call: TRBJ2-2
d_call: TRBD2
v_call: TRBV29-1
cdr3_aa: CSPYLGGANTGELFF
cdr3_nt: TGCAGCCCCTACCTCGGGGGGGCGAACACCGGGGAGCTGTTTTTT

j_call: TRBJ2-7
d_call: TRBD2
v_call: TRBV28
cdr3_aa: CASSLPGLAGARSYF
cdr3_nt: TGTGCCAGCAGTTTACCCGGACTAGCGGGGGCACGGTCCTACTTC

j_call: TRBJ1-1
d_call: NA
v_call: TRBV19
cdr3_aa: CASSCMSAGRRAFF
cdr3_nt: TGTGCCAGTAGCTGCATGAGCGCAGGGAGGAGAGCTTTCTTT

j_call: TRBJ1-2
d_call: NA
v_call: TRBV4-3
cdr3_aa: CASSQDAKGRGYGYTF
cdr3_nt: TGCGCCAGCAGCCAAGATGCGAAGGGGAGGGGCTATGGCTACACCTTC

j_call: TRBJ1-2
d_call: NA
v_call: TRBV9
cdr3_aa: CASSVGSSYGYTF
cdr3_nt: TGTGCCAGCAGCGTCGGTAGCTCCTATGGCTACACCTTC

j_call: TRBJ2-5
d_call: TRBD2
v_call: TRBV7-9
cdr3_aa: CASSLSPGLAKETQYF
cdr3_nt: TGTGCCAGCAGCTTATCGCCGGGACTAGCGAAAGAGACCCAGTACTTC

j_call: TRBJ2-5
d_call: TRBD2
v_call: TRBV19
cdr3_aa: CASSISGSERGKTQYF
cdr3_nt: TGTGCCAGTAGTATCTCCGGATCGGAGCGGGGGAAGACCCAGTACTTC

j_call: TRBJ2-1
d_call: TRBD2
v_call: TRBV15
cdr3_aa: CATSRANPGGPAGEQFF
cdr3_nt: TGTGCCACCAGCAGAGCCAACCCGGGGGGGCCAGCAGGGGAGCAGTTCTTC

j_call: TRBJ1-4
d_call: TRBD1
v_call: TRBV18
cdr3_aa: CASSPGQGGEKLFF
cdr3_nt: TGTGCCAGCTCACCTGGACAGGGTGGTGAAAAACTGTTTTTT

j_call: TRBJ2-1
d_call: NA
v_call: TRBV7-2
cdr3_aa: CASSLAQVGIAYNEQFF
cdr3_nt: TGTGCCAGCAGCTTAGCCCAGGTAGGAATTGCCTACAATGAGCAGTTCTTC

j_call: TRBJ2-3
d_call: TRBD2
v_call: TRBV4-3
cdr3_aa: CASSLHRASGGHTDTQYF
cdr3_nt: TGCGCCAGCAGCCTCCACCGGGCTAGCGGGGGTCATACAGATACGCAGTATTTT

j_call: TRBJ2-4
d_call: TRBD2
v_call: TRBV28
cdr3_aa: CASSPLSRGGMVKNIQYF
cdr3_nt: TGTGCCAGCAGTCCCCTCTCCCGGGGGGGGATGGTCAAAAACATTCAGTACTTC

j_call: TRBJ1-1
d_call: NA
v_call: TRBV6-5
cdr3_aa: CASSYGSRAKAFF
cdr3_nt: TGTGCCAGCAGTTATGGGAGCAGGGCCAAGGCTTTCTTT

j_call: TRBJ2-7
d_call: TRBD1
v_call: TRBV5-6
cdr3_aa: CASSGDAYGTGFYEQYF
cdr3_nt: TGTGCCAGCAGCGGAGACGCCTACGGGACAGGGTTCTACGAGCAGTACTTC